The text below deals with one T cell receptor (beta chain). Its antigen specificity is not known. No per-base quality is available; no much larger clone lies one base away. This entry belongs to a study of blood T cell repertoires in COVID-19 (dated by TCRdb to 2019 to 2021). Regarding the study in general: Recovered participants in ImmuneRACE Cohort 3 were defined as having two consecutive negative NP/OP PCR tests, clearance from a healthcare professional, or resolution of symptoms. Samples from collaborators originated in the United States, Italy and Spain and spanned both the acute and convalescent phases of COVID-19. The material from the prospective study consisted of cDNA or gDNA derived from T cells, B-cell-depleted T cells, or PBMCs. The dataset comprised deeply sampled blood TCRbeta repertoires from subjects exposed to, actively infected with, or recovered from COVID-19. A freely available public database, intended as a resource for researchers studying the immune response to SARS-CoV-2, is where the repertoires were released. Samples came from the ongoing ImmuneRACE study (first 160 participants) plus 1,254 subjects from 6 global collaborators. The sample metadata nearly always contained a de-identified subject ID, COVID-19 status, age in years and sex. Where available, HLA class I and class II types were taken from metadata supplied by the sample provider and were not determined by assay-based typing.

V is pruned by 4 bases and J by 2 bases, leaving 6 bases of the junction without a gene match. The germline V gene provides CDR1 SGDLS and CDR2 YYNGEE. Counted from cysteine to phenylalanine, this CDR3 has 14 amino acids. Only CDR3 DNA is held: 42 bases, read in frame from base 1. General study outcomes and caveats: Clinical and demographic metadata were provided uncurated, with the amount varying by source and participant.

Participants in the prospective study were enrolled through a virtual design, were aged 18 to 89 years, and lived in approximately 24 United States geographic areas. Cohort assignment in the prospective study relied on participant-reported clinical history from a screening survey and a study questionnaire. Each participant in the prospective study had whole blood, serum and a nasopharyngeal or oropharyngeal swab collected by mobile phlebotomists. Participants in the prospective study had the option to provide additional blood draws and questionnaires over a roughly 2-month period. Before DNA extraction, prospective study blood samples were shipped either frozen or at room temperature. TCRbeta CDR3 regions were amplified from genomic DNA using the immunoSEQ Assay, a bias-controlled multiplex PCR. In the original analysis: The number of nucleated cells in each sample was estimated from the amplification of reference gene primers within the assay. Sequence reads were collapsed and filtered to measure the absolute abundance of every unique TCRbeta CDR3 rearrangement. Productive Simpson clonality was computed per sample as the square root of Simpson's diversity index over productive rearrangements. The immuneACCESS repertoire file appears here via TCRdb, limited to in-frame rearrangements. These files lack a portion of the clones; in checked studies, under half of the deficit traces to unresolved V genes, and the cause of the others is not known. V and J calls and clone size come straight from that table; D and trimming were deduced from the DNA. Within this sample are over 110,000 clones, with 84% of them counted one time only. 3.9% of the sample goes to the ten largest clones.

This TCR derives from a man aged 50-59 years in a cohort exposed to, infected with or recovered from COVID-19 (not recorded which). Sequencing used PBMCs or T cells enriched from blood (not recorded which). This chain is built from TRBV9 and TRBJ2-7, with 7 bases aligning to TRBD1. The sequenced DNA is TGTGCCAGCAGCCCCGGACAGGCAGCCTACGAGCAGTACTTC. This is translated as CASSPGQAAYEQYF.